The 19 T cell receptor beta chains below all came from one sample that was sequenced in a study of beta chain features in type 1 diabetes listed by TCRdb under 2018. The method was the immunoSEQ multiplex PCR assay. The entire amount of isolated RNA was reverse transcribed using the High Capacity cDNA Reverse Transcription Kit, so the sequenced TCRB transcripts were expressed ones. In TCRdb, the immuneACCESS table is reduced to in-frame sequences with V and J assigned. These tables do not hold every clone; where another copy was compared, an unresolved V gene accounts for under half, and the others remain unexplained. In all, the sample holds 400,000 to 450,000 clones, and approximately 14% of those were seen once. The top ten clones comprise 0.035% to 0.045% of the sample. The specimen was naive CD4+ T cells from blood. Sample cell subset or site, as interpreted from the label and publication: true naive CD4+ T cells. The receptors originated from a man aged 25-40 years in good health.

This clone was seen a handful of times. The gene calls are TRBV9 and TRBJ2-2; D ambiguous. Germline lookup yields CDR1 SGDLS and CDR2 YYNGEE. The V gene lost 1 base and the J gene lost 3 bases, with 13 bases spanning the gap. The CDR3 sequence is 16 residues long. The CDR3: CASSVHPAGDTGELFF. The CDR3 DNA reads TGTGCCAGCAGCGTACACCCCGCTGGGGACACCGGGGAGCTGTTTTTT.

This clone appeared a few times. The chain joins TRBV18 to TRBJ2-5; D perhaps matches TRBD1 (5 bases). Germline CDR1 KGHSH, CDR2 LQKENI. Trimming cost V 6 bases and J 3 bases, with 11 bases left between them. The CDR3 totals 13 residues. CDR3 coding DNA: TGTGCCAGCTCCCCCGCCAGGGAAGAGACCCAGTACTTC. Amino acid sequence: CASSPAREETQYF. The full variable domain, with the rest looked up from reference TRBV18 and TRBJ2-5, is NAGVMQNPRHLVRRRGQEARLRCSPMKGHSHVYWYRQLPEEGLKFMVYLQKENIIDESGMPKERFSAEFPKEGPSILRIQQVVRGDSAAYFCASSPAREETQYFGPGTRLLVL.

Only a few counts were recorded for this clone. V is TRBV4-3 and J is TRBJ2-3; TRBD2 agrees at 8 bases. CDR1 LGHNA and CDR2 YSLEER come from the germline V gene. This CDR3 region has 13 residues. After removal of 9 bases from V and 5 bases from J, the junction contained 7 bases not matched to a gene. The CDR3 region is CASGAGVQDTQYF. CDR3 coding DNA: TGCGCCAGTGGAGCGGGAGTTCAAGATACGCAGTATTTT.

This clone was seen only a few times. The chain combines TRBV9 with TRBJ2-3; TRBD2 matches 11 bases. V gave up 4 bases and J gave up 1 base; unmatched junction bases: 20. The CDR3 spans 21 residues. Germline CDR1 is SGDLS and CDR2 is YYNGEE. The CDR3: CASSSSSRGTSGSKGTDTQYF. The CDR3 region has the DNA TGTGCCAGCAGCTCAAGCTCCCGGGGGACTAGCGGTTCCAAGGGCACAGATACGCAGTATTTT.

This clone was found a few times. The same CDR3 also results from other DNA sequences found in this sample. The rearrangement joins TRBV7-9 to TRBJ1-1, with D perhaps matching TRBD1 (5 bases). From germline, CDR1 is SEHNR and CDR2 FQNEAQ (reference sequence). The V end was cut by 2 bases, the J end by 2 bases, with 6 bases between. The CDR3 has 13 residues. The CDR3 reads CASSLTGNTEAFF. In DNA form, the CDR3 reads TGTGCCAGCAGCTTAACAGGCAACACTGAAGCTTTCTTT.

In the case of this clone: Other DNA sequences of this sample code for an identical CDR3. The chain uses TRBV9 and TRBJ2-3; a weak D match, TRBD2 (6 bases). Trimming shortened V by 0 bases and J by 0 bases, and 11 bases separated the two germline ends. There are 16 residues in the CDR3. Germline lookup yields CDR1 SGDLS and CDR2 YYNGEE. The CDR3 DNA reads TGTGCCAGCAGCGTAGGTTCAAGCGGGAGCACAGATACGCAGTATTTT. It specifies CASSVGSSGSTDTQYF.

This chain links TRBV7-2 with TRBJ2-7; 8 bases align to TRBD2. V was pared by 3 bases and J by 3 bases, with 7 bases of the junction left unmatched. This CDR3 comprises 15 residues. Germline loops: CDR1 SGHTA, CDR2 FQGNSA. The CDR3 DNA reads TGTGCCAGCAGCTTTAGCCGGCGGGGGGACTACGAGCAGTACTTC. Its protein product is CASSFSRRGDYEQYF.

The chain is built from TRBV27 and TRBJ1-1; 7 nucleotides agree with TRBD1. The trim removed 7 bases at V and 6 bases at J, leaving 14 bases unmatched. The CDR3 length is 15 residues. Germline loops: CDR1 MNHEY, CDR2 SMNVEV (reference sequence). The CDR3 loop reads CASTKKTGVMAEAFF. The CDR3 DNA reads TGTGCCAGCACAAAAAAAACAGGGGTAATGGCTGAAGCTTTCTTT.

This clone was seen a few times. This chain connects TRBV11-2 to TRBJ2-5; no clear D. The CDR3 covers 13 residues. Germline CDR1 and CDR2: SGHAT and FQNNGV. The ends were cut back, 6 bases at V and 5 bases at J, with 13 bases in the middle. CDR3: CASRDYSGETQYF. In DNA form, the CDR3 reads TGTGCCAGCAGAGATTACTCCGGTGAGACCCAGTACTTC.

This clone has only a few counts. This chain connects TRBV14 to TRBJ1-1, with D tentatively TRBD1 (5 bases). CDR3 length: 14 residues. The germline gives CDR1 SGHDN, CDR2 FVKESK. The germline V and J ends were trimmed by 3 bases and 0 bases, with 8 bases remaining between them. This CDR3 reads CASSHRVMNTEAFF. CDR3 in DNA: TGTGCCAGCAGCCACAGGGTCATGAACACTGAAGCTTTCTTT.

The genes are TRBV7-9 and TRBJ1-1; unclear D gene. This CDR3 region has 11 residues. Germline-derived CDR1 and CDR2 are SEHNR and FQNEAQ (reference sequence). With 5 bases removed from V and 3 bases from J, the gap between germline ends came to 4 bases. This CDR3 is CASSRDTEAFF. The CDR3 DNA reads as TGTGCCAGCAGCAGGGACACTGAAGCTTTCTTT. The variable domain in full, with the rest retrieved from reference TRBV7-9 and TRBJ1-1, is DTGVSQNPRHKITKRGQNVTFRCDPISEHNRLYWYRQTLGQGPEFLTYFQNEAQLEKSRLLSDRFSAERPKGSFSTLEIQRTEQGDSAMYLCASSRDTEAFFGQGTRLTVV.

This chain joins TRBV29-1 and TRBJ1-4; D not resolved. Trimming removed 7 bases at V and 3 bases at J, with 15 bases between. This CDR3 has 14 amino acids. Germline-derived CDR1 and CDR2 are SQVTM and ANQGSEA. In DNA form, the CDR3 reads TGCAGCGCCCAATTTGGCGGCTCTAATGAAAAACTGTTTTTT. This gives the protein CSAQFGGSNEKLFF.

The gene calls are TRBV9 and TRBJ2-1; TRBD2 matches 13 bases. This CDR3 comprises 17 residues. Losses at the gene ends were 2 bases for V and 0 bases for J; bases not matched to a gene: 2. The germline gives CDR1 SGDLS, CDR2 YYNGEE. The CDR3 region is CASSVGTSGASYNEQFF. The CDR3 DNA is TGTGCCAGCAGCGTCGGGACTAGCGGGGCCTCCTACAATGAGCAGTTCTTC.

This rearrangement joins TRBV9 to TRBJ2-7; 9 bases align to TRBD2. Germline V gene data show CDR1 as SGDLS and CDR2 as YYNGEE. CDR3 size: 14 residues. Losses at the gene ends were 2 bases for V and 3 bases for J; bases not matched to a gene: 3. In DNA, the CDR3 is TGTGCCAGCAGCGTTAGCGGGAGCGTCTACGAGCAGTACGTC. Translating it yields CASSVSGSVYEQYV.

In this sample, this clone turned up many times. CDR3 loop: CASEFRATGELFF. The CDR3 region has the DNA TGTGCCAGCGAATTCAGGGCTACCGGGGAGCTGTTTTTT. The chain links TRBV21-1 to TRBJ2-2; whether TRBD1, the table's D call, matches the DNA was not checked. TRBV21-1 is listed as a pseudogene. CDR3 length equals 13 residues.

The table lists this clone with a few counts. The chain has TRBV6-5 and TRBJ2-3; D is ambiguous. The CDR3 contains 11 residues. Germline CDR1 is MNHEY and CDR2 is SVGAGI. V dropped 6 bases and J dropped 6 bases, with 7 bases sitting between them. The CDR3 spells CASSRSDTQYF. DNA of the CDR3: TGTGCCAGCAGCCGGTCCGATACGCAGTATTTT.

Only one count was recorded for this clone. The V and J genes are TRBV7-8 and TRBJ1-6, with D perhaps TRBD1 (6 bases). Germline-derived CDR1 and CDR2 are SGHVS and FQNEAQ. The CDR3 runs to 15 residues. The V end was cut by 2 bases, the J end by 7 bases, with 12 bases between. The CDR3: CASSLIRTVNSPLHF. CDR3 DNA: TGTGCCAGCAGCTTAATTAGGACAGTAAATTCACCCCTCCACTTT.

This chain connects TRBV5-1 to TRBJ2-1; TRBD2 is a possible D gene (6 bases). CDR3 size: 14 residues. In germline, CDR1 is SGHRS, CDR2 YFSETQ. The V gene lost 4 bases and the J gene lost 7 bases, with 15 bases spanning the gap. CDR3 nucleotides: TGCGCCAGCAGCCCGGAGGGGTTGCGGAATGAGCAGTTCTTC. It codes for CASSPEGLRNEQFF.

This chain connects TRBV7-9 to TRBJ2-3; D not certain. Germline V gene sequence: CDR1 SEHNR, CDR2 FQNEAQ (reference sequence). V was cut by 5 bases and J by 6 bases, with 18 bases left in between. CDR3 length equals 15 residues. The CDR3 DNA sequence: TGTGCCAGCAGCCGCCTTTGGCCAACCCCCGATACGCAGTATTTT. Its translation: CASSRLWPTPDTQYF.